This entry is about one T cell receptor beta chain. No antigen is known for it. CDR1 is SGHTA, CDR2 FQGNSA, per germline. CDR3 length: 14 amino acids. Trimming took off 5 bases at V and 6 bases at J, with 16 bases between the two ends. The data are from a study of T cells after yellow fever vaccination. About the study: Where fractions had low cell numbers, libraries were prepared from them with the SMART-Seq v4 Ultra Low Input RNA kit. Study observations and caveats: FACS-sorted repertoires could harbor abundant contaminating bulk-population clonotypes.

Each CDR3 protein is one row after TCRdb ran MiXCR on the 5' RACE reads. The sample holds about 340,000 distinct CDR3 sequences; around 13% are singletons and the top ten take approximately 3.3%. The chain combines TRBV7-2 with TRBJ1-2, with unresolved D. The TCR comes from a man between 18 and 35 years old who received the YFV17D yellow fever vaccine. The specimen comprised CD4+ T cells sorted from PBMCs, sampled 15 days after the yellow fever booster vaccination. The CDR3 bases are TGTGCCAGCAGCCCAGACCGCGGGAGAGATGGCTACACCTTC. Translation gives CASSPDRGRDGYTF.